The source of this T cell receptor (beta chain) is a study of shared clonotypes between healthy human individuals. General study findings and limits: Generation probability values for non-shared clonotypes were lower than those for clonotypes shared by all four donors. Estimated clonotype richness was generally higher in naive than memory subsets.

In replicate PCRs of sorted subsets, approximately 210 ng DNA, about 30,000 T cell genomes, was used. TCRdb's copy holds only in-frame clones and misses some; the assay was immunoSEQ multiplex PCR. Of 1.5 million to 2.5 million clones listed, about 95% were seen once; the top ten hold around 1.2%. Naivety among CD8 cells was defined by CD45RO negativity and positive CCR7 selection, thereby excluding terminally differentiated effector memory CD45RA+ cells. There were no recent acute infections or vaccinations among the donors, who were healthy HIV-negative adults. From germline, CDR1 is SNHLY and CDR2 FYNNEI. CDR3 length: 15 residues. Trimming removed 6 bases from V and 1 base from J, with 13 bases in between. Concerning this clone: As yet, its antigen is unknown. Other DNA sequences of this sample code for an identical CDR3.

The V and J genes are TRBV2 and TRBJ2-1, with a possible D match to TRBD2 (5 bases). This clonotype was obtained from a young man in good health. The specimen was naive CD8+ T cells sorted from blood. The CDR3 sequence: CASSGREGSYNEQFF. As DNA, the CDR3 is TGTGCCAGCAGCGGACGAGAGGGATCCTACAATGAGCAGTTCTTC.